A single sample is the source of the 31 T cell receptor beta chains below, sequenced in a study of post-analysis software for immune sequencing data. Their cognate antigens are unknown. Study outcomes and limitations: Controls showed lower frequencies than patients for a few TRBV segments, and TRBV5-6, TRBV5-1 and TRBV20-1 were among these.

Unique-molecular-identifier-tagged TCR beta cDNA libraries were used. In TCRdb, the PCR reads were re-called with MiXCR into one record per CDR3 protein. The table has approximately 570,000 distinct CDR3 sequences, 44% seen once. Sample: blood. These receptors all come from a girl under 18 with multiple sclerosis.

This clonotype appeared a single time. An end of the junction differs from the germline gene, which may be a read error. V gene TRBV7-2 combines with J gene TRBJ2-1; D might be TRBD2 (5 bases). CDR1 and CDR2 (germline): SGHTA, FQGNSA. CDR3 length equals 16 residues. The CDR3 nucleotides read TGTGCCGGCAGCTTAGAGCGGAGAAGCTCCTACAATGAGCAGTTCTTC. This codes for CAGSLERRSSYNEQFF. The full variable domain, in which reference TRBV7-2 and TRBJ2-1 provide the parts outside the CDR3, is GAGVSQSPSNKVTEKGKDVELRCDPISGHTALYWYRQSLGQGLEFLIYFQGNSAPDKSGLPSDRFSAERTGGSVSTLTIQRTQQEDSAVYLCAGSLERRSSYNEQFFGPGTRLTVL.

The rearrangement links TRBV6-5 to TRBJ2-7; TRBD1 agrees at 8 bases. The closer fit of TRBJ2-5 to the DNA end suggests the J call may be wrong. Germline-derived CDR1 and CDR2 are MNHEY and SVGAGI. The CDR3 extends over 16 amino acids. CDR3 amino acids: CASSYSSTGAAETQYF. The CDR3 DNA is TGTGCCAGCAGTTATTCATCGACAGGGGCGGCCGAGACCCAGTACTTC.

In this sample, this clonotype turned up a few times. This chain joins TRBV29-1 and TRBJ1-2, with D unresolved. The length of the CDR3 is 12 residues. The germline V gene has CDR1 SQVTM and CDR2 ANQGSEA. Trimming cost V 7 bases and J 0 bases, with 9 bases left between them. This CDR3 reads CSGTSANYGYTF. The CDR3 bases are TGCAGCGGTACCTCAGCTAACTATGGCTACACCTTC.

The DNA for the CDR3 is TGCAGTGCTAGAGAACCGGGGAAGGACGCGGATGGCTACACCTTC. Amino acid sequence: CSAREPGKDADGYTF. The chain recombines TRBV20-1 with TRBJ1-2; D not certain. The CDR3 has 15 residues. V was clipped by 0 bases and J by 6 bases, with 17 bases between them. Germline values: CDR1 DFQATT, CDR2 SNEGSKA (reference sequence).

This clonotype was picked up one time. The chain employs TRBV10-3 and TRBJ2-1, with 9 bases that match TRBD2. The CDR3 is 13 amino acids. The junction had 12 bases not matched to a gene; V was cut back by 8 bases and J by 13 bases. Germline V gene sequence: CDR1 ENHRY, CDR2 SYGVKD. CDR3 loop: CAIAGGPGETQFF. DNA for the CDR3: TGTGCCATCGCGGGAGGGCCGGGAGAGACCCAGTTCTTC.

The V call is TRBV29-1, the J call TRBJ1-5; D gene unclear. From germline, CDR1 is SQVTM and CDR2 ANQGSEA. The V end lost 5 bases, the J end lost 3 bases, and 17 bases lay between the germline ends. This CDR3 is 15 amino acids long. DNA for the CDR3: TGCAGCGTTAGCCCGGGCTCAGGCCTCAATCAGCCCCAGCATTTT. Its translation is CSVSPGSGLNQPQHF.

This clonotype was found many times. The chain's CDR3 is CATASGVFEQYF. DNA of the CDR3: TGTGCCACTGCGTCCGGAGTCTTCGAGCAGTACTTC. V and J are TRBV12-3 or TRBV12-4 and TRBJ2-5; D gene ambiguous. The J call may be incorrect, as the DNA end agrees better with TRBJ2-7. This CDR3 is 12 amino acids long.

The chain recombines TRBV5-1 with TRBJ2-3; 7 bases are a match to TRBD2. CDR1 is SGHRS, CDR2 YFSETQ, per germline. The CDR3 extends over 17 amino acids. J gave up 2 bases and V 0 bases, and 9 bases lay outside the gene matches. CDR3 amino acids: CASSLGGRISATDTQYF. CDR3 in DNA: TGCGCCAGCAGCTTGGGCGGGAGAATTTCGGCCACAGATACGCAGTATTTT.

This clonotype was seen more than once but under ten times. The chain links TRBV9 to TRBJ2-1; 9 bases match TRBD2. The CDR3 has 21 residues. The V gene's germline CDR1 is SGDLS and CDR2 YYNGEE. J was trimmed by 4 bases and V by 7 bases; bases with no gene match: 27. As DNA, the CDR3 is TGTGCCAGCTCCGAGGGGGGGGCAAGCGGGGGGTCCCAAAAGATTTACAATGAGCAGTTCTTC. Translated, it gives CASSEGGASGGSQKIYNEQFF.

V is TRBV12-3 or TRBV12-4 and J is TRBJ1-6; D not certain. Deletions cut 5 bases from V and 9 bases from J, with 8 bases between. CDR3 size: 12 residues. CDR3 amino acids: CASSAGPSPLHF. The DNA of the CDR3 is TGTGCCAGCAGTGCCGGGCCTTCACCCCTCCACTTT.

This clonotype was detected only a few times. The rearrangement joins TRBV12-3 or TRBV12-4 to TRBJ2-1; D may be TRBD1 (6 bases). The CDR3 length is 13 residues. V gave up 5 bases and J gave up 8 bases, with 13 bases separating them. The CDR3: CASSARTVYEQFF. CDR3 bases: TGTGCCAGCAGTGCCCGGACAGTGTATGAGCAGTTCTTC.

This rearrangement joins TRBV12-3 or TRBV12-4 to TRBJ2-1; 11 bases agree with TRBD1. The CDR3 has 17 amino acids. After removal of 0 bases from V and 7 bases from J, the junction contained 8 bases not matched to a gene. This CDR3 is CASSLAGGQGAGNEQFF. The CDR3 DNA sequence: TGTGCCAGCAGTTTAGCCGGAGGACAGGGGGCGGGAAATGAGCAGTTCTTC.

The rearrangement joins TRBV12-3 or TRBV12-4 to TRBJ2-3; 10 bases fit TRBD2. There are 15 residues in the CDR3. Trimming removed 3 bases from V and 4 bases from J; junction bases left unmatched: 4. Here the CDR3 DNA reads TGTGCCAGCAGTTTGCAGCTAGCGGGGGCAGATACGCAGTATTTT. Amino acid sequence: CASSLQLAGADTQYF.

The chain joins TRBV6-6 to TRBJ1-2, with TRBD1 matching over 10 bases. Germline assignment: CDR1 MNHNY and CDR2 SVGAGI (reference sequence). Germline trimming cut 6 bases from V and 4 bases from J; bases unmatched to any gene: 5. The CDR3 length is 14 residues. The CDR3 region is CASRPGQGIYGYTF. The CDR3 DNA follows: TGTGCCAGCAGACCGGGACAGGGGATCTATGGCTACACCTTC.

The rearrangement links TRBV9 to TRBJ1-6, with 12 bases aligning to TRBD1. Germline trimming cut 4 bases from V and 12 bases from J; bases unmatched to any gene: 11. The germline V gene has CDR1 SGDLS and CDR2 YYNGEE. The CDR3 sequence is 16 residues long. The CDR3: CASSLAPGQGALPLHF. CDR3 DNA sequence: TGTGCCAGCAGCTTGGCCCCGGGACAGGGGGCTTTACCCCTCCACTTT.

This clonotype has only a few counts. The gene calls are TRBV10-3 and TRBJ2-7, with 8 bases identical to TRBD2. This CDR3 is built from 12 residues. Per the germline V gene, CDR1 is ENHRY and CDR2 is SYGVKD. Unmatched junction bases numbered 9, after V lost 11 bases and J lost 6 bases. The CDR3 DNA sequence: TGTGCCTCTTCCGGGACTAGTTCCGAGCAGTACTTC. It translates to CASSGTSSEQYF.

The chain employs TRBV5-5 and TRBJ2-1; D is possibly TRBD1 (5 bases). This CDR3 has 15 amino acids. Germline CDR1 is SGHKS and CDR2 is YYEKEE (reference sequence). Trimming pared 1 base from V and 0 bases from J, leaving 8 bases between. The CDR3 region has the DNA TGTGCCAGCAGCTTGCTAGGGGCCTCCTACAATGAGCAGTTCTTC. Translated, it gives CASSLLGASYNEQFF.

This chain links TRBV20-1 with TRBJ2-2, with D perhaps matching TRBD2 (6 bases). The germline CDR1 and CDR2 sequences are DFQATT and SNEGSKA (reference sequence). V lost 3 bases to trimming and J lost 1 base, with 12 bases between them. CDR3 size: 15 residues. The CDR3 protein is CSASPGTVNTGELFF. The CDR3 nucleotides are TGCAGTGCTAGCCCCGGGACTGTGAACACCGGGGAGCTGTTTTTT.

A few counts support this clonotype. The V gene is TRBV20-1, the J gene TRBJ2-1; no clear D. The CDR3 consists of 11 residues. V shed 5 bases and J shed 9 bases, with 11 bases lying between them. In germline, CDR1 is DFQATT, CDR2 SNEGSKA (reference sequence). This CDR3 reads CSADSVTEQFF. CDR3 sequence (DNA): TGCAGTGCTGACTCGGTCACTGAGCAGTTCTTC.

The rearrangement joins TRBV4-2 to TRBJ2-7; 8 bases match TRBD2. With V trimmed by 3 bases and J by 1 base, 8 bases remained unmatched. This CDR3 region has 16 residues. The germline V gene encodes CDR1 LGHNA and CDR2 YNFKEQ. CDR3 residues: CASSQGLVGESYEQYF. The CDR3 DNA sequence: TGTGCCAGCAGCCAGGGACTAGTGGGAGAGTCCTACGAGCAGTACTTC.

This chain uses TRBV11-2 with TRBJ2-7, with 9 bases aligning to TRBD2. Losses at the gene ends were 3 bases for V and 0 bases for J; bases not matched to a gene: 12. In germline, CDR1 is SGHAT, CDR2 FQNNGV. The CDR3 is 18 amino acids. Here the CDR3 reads CASSFVRLLAGHSYEQYF. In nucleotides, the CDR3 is TGTGCCAGCAGCTTTGTAAGGTTGCTAGCGGGACACTCCTACGAGCAGTACTTC. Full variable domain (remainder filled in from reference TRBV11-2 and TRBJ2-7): EAGVAQSPRYKIIEKRQSVAFWCNPISGHATLYWYQQILGQGPKLLIQFQNNGVVDDSQLPKDRFSAERLKGVDSTLKIQPAKLEDSAVYLCASSFVRLLAGHSYEQYFGPGTRLTVT.

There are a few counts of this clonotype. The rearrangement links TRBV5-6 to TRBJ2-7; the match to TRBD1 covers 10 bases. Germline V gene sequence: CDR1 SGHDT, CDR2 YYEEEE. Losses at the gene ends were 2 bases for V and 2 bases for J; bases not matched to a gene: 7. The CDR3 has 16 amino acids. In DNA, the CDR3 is TGTGCCAGCAGCTTTTTGACAGGGGGCTCCACCTACGAGCAGTACTTC. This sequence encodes CASSFLTGGSTYEQYF. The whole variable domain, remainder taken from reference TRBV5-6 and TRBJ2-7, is DAGVTQSPTHLIKTRGQQVTLRCSPKSGHDTVSWYQQALGQGPQFIFQYYEEEERQRGNFPDRFSGHQFPNYSSELNVNALLLGDSALYLCASSFLTGGSTYEQYFGPGTRLTVT.

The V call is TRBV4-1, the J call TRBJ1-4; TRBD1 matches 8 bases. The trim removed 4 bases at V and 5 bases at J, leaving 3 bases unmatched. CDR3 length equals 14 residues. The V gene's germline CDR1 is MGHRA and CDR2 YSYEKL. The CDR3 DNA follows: TGCGCCAGCAGCCCAACAGGGGGGAATGAAAAACTGTTTTTT. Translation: CASSPTGGNEKLFF.

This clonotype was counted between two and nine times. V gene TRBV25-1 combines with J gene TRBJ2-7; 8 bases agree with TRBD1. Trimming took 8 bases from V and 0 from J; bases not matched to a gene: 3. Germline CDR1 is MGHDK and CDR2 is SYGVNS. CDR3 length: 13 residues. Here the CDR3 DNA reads TGTGCCAGCGGGACAGGAAACTCCTACGAGCAGTACTTC. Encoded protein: CASGTGNSYEQYF.

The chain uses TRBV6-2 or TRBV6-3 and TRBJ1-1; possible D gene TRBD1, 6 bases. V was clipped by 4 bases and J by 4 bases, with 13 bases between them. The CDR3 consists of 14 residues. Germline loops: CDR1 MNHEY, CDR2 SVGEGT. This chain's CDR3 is CASSSLNRVTEAFF. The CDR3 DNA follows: TGTGCCAGCAGTTCCCTAAACAGGGTCACTGAAGCTTTCTTT.

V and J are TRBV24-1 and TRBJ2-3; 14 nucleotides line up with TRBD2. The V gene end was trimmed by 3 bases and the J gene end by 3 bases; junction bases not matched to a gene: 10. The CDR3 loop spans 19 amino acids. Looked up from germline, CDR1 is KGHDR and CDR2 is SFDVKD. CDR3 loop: CATSDPGTSGRITTDTQYF. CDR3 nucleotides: TGTGCCACCAGTGATCCAGGGACTAGCGGGAGAATAACTACAGATACGCAGTATTTT.

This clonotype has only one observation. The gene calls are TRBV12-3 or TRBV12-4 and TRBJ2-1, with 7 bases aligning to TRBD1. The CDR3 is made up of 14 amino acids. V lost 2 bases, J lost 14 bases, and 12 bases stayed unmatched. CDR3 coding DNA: TGTGCCAGCAGTTTATTGGACAGGCCCCCAAATGAGTTCTTC. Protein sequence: CASSLLDRPPNEFF.

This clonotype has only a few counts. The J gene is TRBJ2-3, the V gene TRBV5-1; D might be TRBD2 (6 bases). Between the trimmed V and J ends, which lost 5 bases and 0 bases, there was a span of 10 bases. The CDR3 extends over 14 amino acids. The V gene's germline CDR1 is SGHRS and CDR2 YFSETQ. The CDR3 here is CASRPGLSTDTQYF. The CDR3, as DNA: TGCGCCAGCAGGCCGGGACTTAGCACAGATACGCAGTATTTT.

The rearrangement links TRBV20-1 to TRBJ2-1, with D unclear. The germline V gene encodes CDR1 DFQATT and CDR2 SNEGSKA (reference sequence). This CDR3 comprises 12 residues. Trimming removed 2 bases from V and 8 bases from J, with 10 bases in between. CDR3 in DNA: TGCAGTGCTAGACTGTGGGTCGATGAGCAGTTCTTC. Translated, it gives CSARLWVDEQFF.

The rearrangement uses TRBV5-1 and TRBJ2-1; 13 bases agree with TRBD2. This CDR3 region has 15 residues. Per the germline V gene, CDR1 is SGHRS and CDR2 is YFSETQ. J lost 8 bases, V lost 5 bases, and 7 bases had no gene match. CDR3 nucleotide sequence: TGCGCCAGCAGACGGACTAGCGGGAGTAACGATGAGCAGTTCTTC. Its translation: CASRRTSGSNDEQFF.

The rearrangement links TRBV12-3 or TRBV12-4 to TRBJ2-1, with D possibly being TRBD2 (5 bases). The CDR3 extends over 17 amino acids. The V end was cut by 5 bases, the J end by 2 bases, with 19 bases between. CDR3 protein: CASSLPSGVSPYNEQFF. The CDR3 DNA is TGTGCCAGCAGTCTTCCCTCCGGGGTGAGCCCCTACAATGAGCAGTTCTTC.